This TCR beta chain was profiled in a study of blood T cells in healthy people across ages. Next came a second PCR, run for roughly 6 to 11 cycles, which used a sample-barcoded 5' primer along with a J-beta primer mix. TCRdb re-derived calls from the 5' RACE reads in MiXCR, one entry per CDR3 protein. The sample holds some 940,000 distinct CDR3 sequences, almost 30% seen once. V dropped 7 bases and J dropped 2; count of bases not matched to a gene: 17. From germline, CDR1 is MDHEN and CDR2 SYDVKM. The CDR3 extends over 19 amino acids. A few counts support this clonotype. The data were also submitted as part of a second study, on T cells of mothers and their children.

Sample: blood. This clonotype was obtained from a middle-aged woman in good health. The chain uses TRBV28 and TRBJ1-5; 10 bases match TRBD1. CDR3 in DNA: TGTGCCAGCACCATACAACTGGCACCCGGGACAGGGGGCAATCAGCCCCAGCATTTT. This codes for CASTIQLAPGTGGNQPQHF.